The 7 T cell receptor beta chains reported below all come from one sample, sequenced in a study of blood T cell repertoires in COVID-19. Sequencing used immunoSEQ multiplex PCR; TCRdb keeps in-frame clones, though not all of them. Of around 250,000 clones listed, around four fifths are singletons. Input material: PBMCs or T cells enriched from blood (not recorded which). The receptors shown here come from a man aged 40-49 years who had recovered from COVID-19.

For this clone: In the same sample, other DNA sequences code for this CDR3. This chain joins TRBV6-5 and TRBJ2-1; D might be TRBD2 (5 bases). This CDR3 has 13 amino acids. The V gene's germline CDR1 is MNHEY and CDR2 SVGAGI. Trimming removed 6 bases from V and 4 bases from J, with 10 bases in between. CDR3 nucleotides: TGTGCCAGCAGCTCCGGACTTTACAATGAGCAGTTCTTC. Translating gives CASSSGLYNEQFF.

This clone occurred once. This chain connects TRBV2 to TRBJ2-2, with 7 bases matching TRBD1. Germline loops: CDR1 SNHLY, CDR2 FYNNEI. This CDR3 has 13 amino acids. The trim removed 7 bases at V and 4 bases at J, leaving 3 bases unmatched. Here the CDR3 reads CASTRDSTGELFF. The DNA for the CDR3 is TGTGCCAGCACCCGGGACAGCACCGGGGAGCTGTTTTTT.

The chain recombines TRBV5-1 with TRBJ2-7; D perhaps matches TRBD1 (5 bases). Germline V gene data show CDR1 as SGHRS and CDR2 as YFSETQ. The CDR3 is 13 amino acids. V was clipped by 7 bases and J by 7 bases, with 18 bases between them. The DNA of the CDR3 is TGCGCCAGCGGAAAACAGGAAACGGGTGAGCAGTACTTC. Amino acid sequence: CASGKQETGEQYF. The variable domain in full, with the rest retrieved from reference TRBV5-1 and TRBJ2-7, is KAGVTQTPRYLIKTRGQQVTLSCSPISGHRSVSWYQQTPGQGLQFLFEYFSETQRNKGNFPGRFSGRQFSNSRSEMNVSTLELGDSALYLCASGKQETGEQYFGPGTRLTVT.

The V and J genes are TRBV28 and TRBJ1-6, with D perhaps matching TRBD1 (5 bases). The length of the CDR3 is 16 residues. Per the germline V gene, CDR1 is MDHEN and CDR2 is SYDVKM. Trimming removed 4 bases at V and 0 bases at J, with 10 bases between. CDR3 residues: CASSSGDPSYNSPLHF. The CDR3 region has the DNA TGTGCCAGCAGTTCGGGGGATCCCTCCTATAATTCACCCCTCCACTTT.

The chain is built from TRBV5-4 and TRBJ1-2, with 8 bases identical to TRBD1. This CDR3 has 15 amino acids. V shed 3 bases and J 3 bases; nucleotides not matched to a gene: 7. The germline gives CDR1 SGHNT, CDR2 YYREEE (reference sequence). The CDR3 DNA reads TGTGCCAGCAGCTCCCCGACAGGGGCGGACTATGGCTACACCTTC. Protein product: CASSSPTGADYGYTF.

The CDR3 region has the DNA TGTGCCAGCAGCCTCCTCGGGACAGGCCTTAATGAAAAACTGTTTTTT. Translation gives CASSLLGTGLNEKLFF. The chain joins TRBV7-9 to TRBJ1-4, with 8 bases identical to TRBD1. Germline V gene sequence: CDR1 SEHNR, CDR2 FQNEAQ (reference sequence). V dropped 5 bases and J dropped 4; count of bases not matched to a gene: 9. The CDR3 spans 16 residues.

The chain couples TRBV14 to TRBJ1-1; 8 bases fit TRBD1. Germline V gene data show CDR1 as SGHDN and CDR2 as FVKESK. V lost 4 bases, J lost 5 bases, and 6 bases stayed unmatched. The CDR3 is 14 amino acids. CDR3 in amino acids: CASSLTTGVTEAFF. CDR3 sequence (DNA): TGTGCCAGCAGCCTAACGACAGGGGTGACTGAAGCTTTCTTT.